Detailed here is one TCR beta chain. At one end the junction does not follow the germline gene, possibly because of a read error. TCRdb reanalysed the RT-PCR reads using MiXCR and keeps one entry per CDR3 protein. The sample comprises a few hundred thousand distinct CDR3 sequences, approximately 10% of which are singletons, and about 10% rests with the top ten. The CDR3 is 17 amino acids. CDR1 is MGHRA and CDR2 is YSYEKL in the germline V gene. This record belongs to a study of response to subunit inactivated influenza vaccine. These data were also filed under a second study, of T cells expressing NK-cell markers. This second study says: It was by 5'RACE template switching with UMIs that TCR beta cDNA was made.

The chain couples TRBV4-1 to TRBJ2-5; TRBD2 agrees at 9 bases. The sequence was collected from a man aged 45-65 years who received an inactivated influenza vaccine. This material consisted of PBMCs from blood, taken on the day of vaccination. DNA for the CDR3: TGCGCCAGCAGCCAATCACGAAGCGGGGGGCCGCTAGAGACCCACTACTTC. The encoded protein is CASSQSRSGGPLETHYF.